A single sample is the source of the 12 T cell receptor beta chains below, sequenced in a study of cytomegalovirus exposure and HLA in healthy donors. PCR used 60 Vbeta primers and 13 Jbeta primers. The assay was immunoSEQ multiplex PCR, and TCRdb's table has in-frame clones only and misses some. The table has 160,000 or so clones, 87% seen once. Sequencing was done on a sample of PBMCs. Receptors originate from a woman aged 25-40 years in good health and CMV-seronegative.

This rearrangement joins TRBV7-8 to TRBJ2-1; D is ambiguous. Trimming stripped 4 bases from V and 4 bases from J, with 20 bases between. Per the germline V gene, CDR1 is SGHVS and CDR2 is FQNEAQ. CDR3 length: 17 residues. The CDR3: CASSSPPTRMGYNEQFF. In DNA, the CDR3 is TGTGCCAGCAGCTCGCCCCCCACCAGGATGGGTTACAATGAGCAGTTCTTC.

This chain uses TRBV11-2 with TRBJ1-3, with TRBD1 as a possible D gene (5 bases). V was trimmed by 5 bases and J by 0 bases, leaving 17 bases between them. The V gene's germline CDR1 is SGHAT and CDR2 FQNNGV. CDR3 length: 17 residues. CDR3 DNA: TGTGCCAGCAGCCAATTCGCCGGGACTCCCTCTGGAAACACCATATATTTT. Translation gives CASSQFAGTPSGNTIYF.

The chain links TRBV27 to TRBJ2-7; TRBD1 might be the D (6 bases). With 5 bases removed from V and 3 bases from J, the gap between germline ends came to 11 bases. Germline V CDR1 and CDR2: MNHEY, SMNVEV (reference sequence). The CDR3 runs 13 residues. CDR3 nucleotides: TGTGCCAGCAGTCTCGGGACAAACTACGAGCAGTACTTC. This sequence encodes CASSLGTNYEQYF.

A few counts support this clone. The V gene is TRBV25-1, the J gene TRBJ1-1, with a possible D match to TRBD1 (5 bases). The CDR3 is 13 amino acids. The ends were cut back, 7 bases at V and 4 bases at J, with 13 bases in the middle. Per germline, CDR1 MGHDK and CDR2 SYGVNS. CDR3 amino acids: CASNQGLGTEAFF. In DNA, the CDR3 is TGTGCCAGCAACCAGGGTCTGGGCACTGAAGCTTTCTTT.

This clone appeared once. The chain employs TRBV10-3 and TRBJ2-1, with D tentatively TRBD1 (5 bases). The germline gives CDR1 ENHRY, CDR2 SYGVKD. CDR3 length equals 13 residues. The ends were cut back, 4 bases at V and 6 bases at J, with 10 bases in the middle. CDR3 residues: CAISVGATNEQFF. In nucleotides, the CDR3 is TGTGCCATCAGTGTTGGGGCTACCAATGAGCAGTTCTTC.

In DNA, the CDR3 is TGTGCCAGTAGTATAATACCCACACTAACGGGGACAGATACGCAGTATTTT. It translates to CASSIIPTLTGTDTQYF. The chain has TRBV19 and TRBJ2-3; a weak D match, TRBD2 (5 bases). CDR3 length: 17 amino acids. Germline CDR1 LNHDA, CDR2 SQIVND (reference sequence). Trimming removed 2 bases from V and 3 bases from J, with 18 bases in between. Together with reference TRBV19 and TRBJ2-3, the CDR3 gives the full variable domain: DGGITQSPKYLFRKEGQNVTLSCEQNLNHDAMYWYRQDPGQGLRLIYYSQIVNDFQKGDIAEGYSVSREKKESFPLTVTSAQKNPTAFYLCASSIIPTLTGTDTQYFGPGTRLTVL.

The chain is built from TRBV27 and TRBJ1-5; 9 nucleotides align to TRBD1. The CDR3 is 14 amino acids. From germline, CDR1 is MNHEY and CDR2 SMNVEV (reference sequence). The V and J ends lost 6 bases and 7 bases, in that order; junction bases with no gene match: 7. This CDR3 reads CASRTGGAGQPQHF. The DNA for the CDR3 is TGTGCCAGCAGAACAGGGGGCGCGGGGCAGCCCCAGCATTTT.

This chain joins TRBV19 and TRBJ2-6; 8 nucleotides line up with TRBD1. The CDR3 contains 18 residues. The junction had 10 bases not matched to a gene; V was cut back by 6 bases and J by 0 bases. Germline values: CDR1 LNHDA, CDR2 SQIVND (reference sequence). The CDR3 nucleotides are TGTGCCAGTAGAGATATCGGGACAGGAGTCTCTGGGGCCAACGTCCTGACTTTC. This gives the protein CASRDIGTGVSGANVLTF.

V and J are TRBV9 and TRBJ1-2; maybe TRBD1 (6 bases). Per germline, CDR1 SGDLS and CDR2 YYNGEE. The CDR3 totals 13 residues. Trimming took 4 bases from V and 4 from J, leaving 11 bases between them. The CDR3 loop reads CASSRDTVYGYTF. Written as DNA, the CDR3 is TGTGCCAGCAGCCGGGACACCGTCTATGGCTACACCTTC.

V and J are TRBV19 and TRBJ2-1; 13 bases map to TRBD2. From germline, CDR1 is LNHDA and CDR2 SQIVND (reference sequence). This CDR3 spans 15 amino acids. V dropped 8 bases and J dropped 6; count of bases not matched to a gene: 7. The CDR3 loop is CASLLAGGPSNEQFF. The CDR3 nucleotides are TGTGCCAGTCTACTAGCGGGGGGGCCTAGCAATGAGCAGTTCTTC. The entire variable domain, with the rest obtained from reference TRBV19 and TRBJ2-1, is as follows: DGGITQSPKYLFRKEGQNVTLSCEQNLNHDAMYWYRQDPGQGLRLIYYSQIVNDFQKGDIAEGYSVSREKKESFPLTVTSAQKNPTAFYLCASLLAGGPSNEQFFGPGTRLTVL.

In its sample, this clone was seen once. The chain combines TRBV19 with TRBJ1-2; the D is unclear. V was shortened by 5 bases and J by 6 bases, with 16 bases between the two germline ends. The germline V gene encodes CDR1 LNHDA and CDR2 SQIVND (reference sequence). This CDR3 comprises 14 residues. This CDR3 is CASSVARLGDGYTF. In nucleotides, the CDR3 is TGTGCCAGTAGTGTGGCCAGGTTGGGAGATGGCTACACCTTC.

The CDR3 sequence: CASSEDSRTDTQYF. CDR3 nucleotide sequence: TGTGCCAGCAGTGAAGACTCCCGCACAGATACGCAGTATTTT. This chain connects TRBV2 to TRBJ2-3, with unresolved D. The CDR3 totals 14 residues. V lost 1 base and J 1 base, leaving 6 bases between the germline ends. From germline, CDR1 is SNHLY and CDR2 FYNNEI. The full variable domain, rest sourced from reference TRBV2 and TRBJ2-3, is EPEVTQTPSHQVTQMGQEVILRCVPISNHLYFYWYRQILGQKVEFLVSFYNNEISEKSEIFDDQFSVERPDGSNFTLKIRSTKLEDSAMYFCASSEDSRTDTQYFGPGTRLTVL.